What follows are 20 T cell receptor beta chains derived from one specimen sequenced in a study of T cell responses to AZD1222 COVID-19 vaccine (dated by TCRdb to the early 2020s). Read against the paper, the sample's time point label means: baseline before first vaccination. Library construction relied on the immunoSEQ multiplex PCR assay. Held by TCRdb, this immuneACCESS table contains in-frame sequences only and omits some clones. Under half of the omission traces to an unresolved V gene where checked; the cause of the rest is unknown. This sample has around 150,000 clones in its table, and about 93% of those were observed once. The ten largest make up 0.6% to 0.7% of the sample. The sequenced sample was peripheral blood, obtained on day 0 of AZD1222 vaccination. These receptors came from an adult in good health.

The rearrangement uses TRBV3-1 (or the pseudogene TRBV3-2) and TRBJ1-1, with D possibly being TRBD1 (6 bases). The CDR3 has 14 residues. Germline CDR1 LGHDT, CDR2 YNNKEL (reference sequence). Trimming removed 1 base from V and 4 bases from J, with 10 bases in between. The CDR3 reads CASSQVPGATEAFF. As DNA, the CDR3 is TGTGCCAGCAGCCAAGTTCCGGGGGCCACTGAAGCTTTCTTT.

This chain uses TRBV6-5 with TRBJ2-7; 9 bases line up with TRBD1. The CDR3 is 15 amino acids. CDR1 is MNHEY, CDR2 SVGAGI, per germline. V lost 6 bases to trimming and J lost 6 bases; unmatched junction nucleotides: 12. Here the CDR3 reads CASSFSPDRGSEQYF. In DNA form, the CDR3 reads TGTGCCAGCAGCTTCTCACCGGACAGGGGATCCGAGCAGTACTTC.

This clone was observed once. The J gene is TRBJ1-4, the V gene TRBV28; TRBD1 matches 7 bases. Trimming took 5 bases from V and 7 from J; bases not matched to a gene: 10. Looked up from germline, CDR1 is MDHEN and CDR2 is SYDVKM. The CDR3 loop spans 15 amino acids. Here the CDR3 DNA reads TGTGCCAGCAGTCCCCCGACAGGGCGGAGTGAAAAACTGTTTTTT. Its translation is CASSPPTGRSEKLFF.

The gene calls are TRBV19 and TRBJ2-1, with D perhaps matching TRBD1 (6 bases). The CDR3 spans 13 residues. Trimming stripped 4 bases from V and 7 bases from J, with 11 bases between. Per the germline V gene, CDR1 is LNHDA and CDR2 is SQIVND (reference sequence). CDR3: CASSTDQGNEQFF. The CDR3 DNA is TGTGCCAGTAGTACTGACCAGGGGAATGAGCAGTTCTTC.

The chain joins TRBV28 to TRBJ2-1; 10 nucleotides line up with TRBD2. The CDR3 is made up of 15 amino acids. V shed 7 bases, J shed 9 bases, and the junction held 12 bases outside the gene matches. Germline V gives CDR1 MDHEN, CDR2 SYDVKM. The CDR3 DNA reads as TGTGCCAGCACCCAAGGGCTAGCGGGAGCTGGTGAGCAGTTCTTC. Translated, it gives CASTQGLAGAGEQFF.

The chain uses TRBV19 and TRBJ2-1; the match to TRBD1 covers 9 bases. CDR3 length: 14 amino acids. In germline, CDR1 is LNHDA, CDR2 SQIVND (reference sequence). Unmatched junction bases numbered 9, after V lost 8 bases and J lost 7 bases. Written as DNA, the CDR3 is TGTGCCAGTGTCGGCGGGACAGGGTTGAATGAGCAGTTCTTC. It is translated as CASVGGTGLNEQFF.

The chain couples TRBV27 to TRBJ1-2; 8 positions match TRBD1. V lost 5 bases and J lost 5; bases outside the gene matches: 7. Germline V gene lookup returns CDR1 MNHEY and CDR2 SMNVEV (reference sequence). CDR3 size: 14 residues. The CDR3 is CASSIDRGGYGYTF. The CDR3 coding sequence is TGTGCCAGCAGTATCGACAGGGGAGGGTATGGCTACACCTTC.

The rearrangement uses TRBV5-4 and TRBJ1-4, with 7 bases aligning to TRBD1. The CDR3 is made up of 16 amino acids. CDR1 is SGHNT, CDR2 YYREEE, per germline (reference sequence). V gave up 2 bases and J gave up 7 bases; unmatched junction bases: 11. The CDR3 DNA reads TGTGCCAGCAGCTTTAATCCAGGGGGGCGAGGTGAAAAACTGTTTTTT. Protein sequence: CASSFNPGGRGEKLFF.

The CDR3 sequence: CSVVDRHSSYEQYF. CDR3 in DNA: TGCAGCGTTGTAGACAGACATAGCTCCTACGAGCAGTACTTC. The chain links TRBV29-1 to TRBJ2-7; D may be TRBD1 (5 bases). Germline V gene sequence: CDR1 SQVTM, CDR2 ANQGSEA. This CDR3 has 14 residues. The germline V and J ends were trimmed by 4 bases and 0 bases, with 13 bases remaining between them.

The gene calls are TRBV13 and TRBJ2-1, with 10 bases aligning to TRBD2. V dropped 8 bases and J dropped 7; count of bases not matched to a gene: 11. The CDR3 totals 15 residues. Germline V lookup: CDR1 PRHDT, CDR2 FYEKMQ (reference sequence). CDR3 protein: CASGLLAGRGNEQFF. The CDR3 DNA is TGTGCCAGCGGATTACTAGCGGGGAGGGGTAATGAGCAGTTCTTC.

The V call is TRBV15, the J call TRBJ1-5; 9 positions match TRBD1. The CDR3 is 17 residues long. Losses at the gene ends were 2 bases for V and 4 bases for J; bases not matched to a gene: 9. In germline, CDR1 is LNHNV, CDR2 YYDKDF (reference sequence). The DNA for the CDR3 is TGTGCCACCAGCAGACCCTCCGGGACAGGGAGAAATCAGCCCCAGCATTTT. Amino acid sequence: CATSRPSGTGRNQPQHF. Together with reference TRBV15 and TRBJ1-5, the CDR3 gives the full variable domain: DAMVIQNPRYQVTQFGKPVTLSCSQTLNHNVMYWYQQKSSQAPKLLFHYYDKDFNNEADTPDNFQSRRPNTSFCFLDIRSPGLGDTAMYLCATSRPSGTGRNQPQHFGDGTRLSIL.

V usage is TRBV7-3 and J usage is TRBJ2-1; D may be TRBD2 (6 bases). The germline gives CDR1 SGHTA, CDR2 FQGTGA. The V gene lost 5 bases and the J gene lost 4 bases, with 15 bases spanning the gap. This CDR3 has 15 amino acids. DNA for the CDR3: TGTGCCAGCAGCCCGTCCCTAGCGCCGTACAATGAGCAGTTCTTC. Its protein product is CASSPSLAPYNEQFF.

J is TRBJ2-7 and V is TRBV29-1, with 7 positions matching TRBD1. Germline V gene lookup returns CDR1 SQVTM and CDR2 ANQGSEA. Trimming removed 5 bases from V and 6 bases from J; junction bases left unmatched: 13. The CDR3 extends over 14 amino acids. CDR3 protein: CSVKGGPSLFEQYF. CDR3 DNA sequence: TGCAGCGTTAAAGGGGGCCCCTCACTGTTCGAGCAGTACTTC.

This chain links TRBV7-8 with TRBJ1-5; D not resolved. This CDR3 spans 13 amino acids. V lost 4 bases and J lost 7, with 11 bases in between. CDR1 is SGHVS, CDR2 FQNEAQ, per germline. CDR3 protein: CASSSQSIQPQHF. The CDR3 coding sequence is TGTGCCAGCAGCTCACAAAGTATCCAGCCCCAGCATTTT. The complete variable domain, with remaining parts taken from reference TRBV7-8 and TRBJ1-5, reads GAGVSQSPRYKVAKRGQDVALRCDPISGHVSLFWYQQALGQGPEFLTYFQNEAQLDKSGLPSDRFFAERPEGSVSTLKIQRTQQEDSAVYLCASSSQSIQPQHFGDGTRLSIL.

The V call is TRBV2, the J call TRBJ1-6; no firm D call. Between the trimmed V and J ends, which lost 3 bases and 6 bases, there was a span of 12 bases. Per germline, CDR1 SNHLY and CDR2 FYNNEI. The CDR3 runs 15 residues. The CDR3 DNA follows: TGTGCCAGCAGTGATGGGCAGAGGACTAATTCACCCCTCCACTTT. Protein: CASSDGQRTNSPLHF.

The chain combines TRBV27 with TRBJ2-1; no clear D gene. This CDR3 is 11 amino acids long. Germline V gene data show CDR1 as MNHEY and CDR2 as SMNVEV (reference sequence). The V gene lost 10 bases and the J gene lost 7 bases, with 11 bases spanning the gap. This chain's CDR3 is CATLTRNEQFF. The CDR3 region has the DNA TGTGCCACCCTAACGAGGAATGAGCAGTTCTTC.

The chain is built from TRBV5-1 and TRBJ1-1, with 7 bases identical to TRBD1. There are 17 residues in the CDR3. Germline loops: CDR1 SGHRS, CDR2 YFSETQ. V lost 4 bases and J lost 0; bases outside the gene matches: 12. The CDR3 DNA sequence: TGCGCCAGCAGCAACCCCAGGGGGTCCGGGATGAACACTGAAGCTTTCTTT. It specifies CASSNPRGSGMNTEAFF.

The chain is built from TRBV5-5 and TRBJ1-2; D ambiguous. Germline V gives CDR1 SGHKS, CDR2 YYEKEE (reference sequence). V was trimmed by 1 base and J by 6 bases, leaving 7 bases between them. The CDR3 runs to 12 residues. The DNA for the CDR3 is TGTGCCAGCAGCTTGAACTTAGATGGCTACACCTTC. This gives the protein CASSLNLDGYTF.

On this clone itself: The sample has other DNA sequences that encode this CDR3 too. The chain carries TRBV5-1 and TRBJ2-3, with D tentatively TRBD1 (5 bases). The germline V and J ends were trimmed by 2 bases and 0 bases, with 10 bases remaining between them. The germline CDR1 and CDR2 sequences are SGHRS and YFSETQ. This CDR3 comprises 15 residues. CDR3 residues: CASSFEDSSTDTQYF. CDR3 coding DNA: TGCGCCAGCAGCTTCGAAGACAGTAGCACAGATACGCAGTATTTT.

This sequence joins TRBV20-1 and TRBJ1-3, with D unresolved. CDR3 length equals 13 residues. Germline assignment: CDR1 DFQATT and CDR2 SNEGSKA (reference sequence). V was clipped by 3 bases and J by 0 bases, with 6 bases between them. The CDR3 here is CSASEDSGNTIYF. CDR3 DNA: TGCAGTGCTAGTGAAGACTCTGGAAACACCATATATTTT.